These 28 T cell receptor beta chains were all obtained from the same sample, sequenced in a study of breast tumors, draining lymph nodes, adjacent tissues. The lymph nodes were axillary draining lymph nodes from breast cancer patients. TCRdb re-analysed the multiplex PCR reads in MiXCR, keeping a single row per CDR3 protein. Among over 250,000 distinct CDR3 sequences listed, around 30% were seen once. The specimen sequenced was axillary lymph node tissue. The receptor source for this set is a female donor with breast cancer. Some clones in this sample may be carry-over from other donors' samples.

The chain is built from TRBV20-1 and TRBJ2-7, with 11 bases matching TRBD2. From germline, CDR1 is DFQATT and CDR2 SNEGSKA (reference sequence). V lost 8 bases to trimming and J lost 3 bases; unmatched junction nucleotides: 15. This CDR3 has 16 residues. CDR3 bases: TGCAGTACTCGGCTAGCGGGAGGATTTTTGGGCTACGAGCAGTACTTC. It codes for CSTRLAGGFLGYEQYF.

This clonotype came up many times. The V gene is TRBV9, the J gene TRBJ2-7; either TRBD1 or TRBD2 may fit D (6 bases each). The germline V and J ends were trimmed by 5 bases and 6 bases, with 24 bases remaining between them. Germline CDR1 and CDR2: SGDLS and YYNGEE. CDR3 length: 16 residues. CDR3 loop: CASSTTGSPLEGEQYF. In DNA, the CDR3 is TGTGCCAGCAGTACCACAGGGTCCCCATTGGAGGGCGAGCAGTACTTC.

At least ten counts were recorded for this clonotype. This rearrangement joins TRBV9 to TRBJ2-1; 9 bases line up with TRBD1. V shed 0 bases, J shed 9 bases, and the junction held 4 bases outside the gene matches. CDR1 and CDR2 (germline): SGDLS, YYNGEE. This CDR3 is 14 amino acids long. CDR3 sequence reads: CASSVGTGEGEQFF. Written as DNA, the CDR3 is TGTGCCAGCAGCGTAGGGACAGGGGAGGGTGAGCAGTTCTTC.

This clonotype was found many times. This rearrangement joins TRBV7-9 to TRBJ2-1; no clear D gene. The CDR3 spans 12 residues. The germline CDR1 and CDR2 sequences are SEHNR and FQNEAQ (reference sequence). The V end was cut by 2 bases, the J end by 5 bases, with 4 bases between. The CDR3 region is CASSLTHNEQFF. CDR3 bases: TGTGCCAGCAGCTTAACACACAATGAGCAGTTCTTC.

This clonotype appeared a few times. Being one base from a much bigger clone, this may be a read error. The genes are TRBV12-3 or TRBV12-4 and TRBJ2-2, with 13 bases identical to TRBD2. This CDR3 has 16 residues. This CDR3 is CASSTSGRVNTGEPFF. CDR3 DNA sequence: TGTGCCAGCAGTACTAGCGGGAGGGTCAACACCGGGGAGCCGTTTTTT.

Ten or more counts support this clonotype. This CDR3 is CASSEGQGGSYEQYF. CDR3 in DNA: TGTGCCAGCAGCGAAGGACAGGGGGGTTCCTACGAGCAGTACTTC. This chain connects TRBV7-2 to TRBJ2-7; the match to TRBD1 covers 10 bases. There are 15 residues in the CDR3. V dropped 5 bases and J dropped 1; count of bases not matched to a gene: 5. The germline V gene encodes CDR1 SGHTA and CDR2 FQGNSA.

Ten or more counts support this clonotype. V is TRBV25-1 and J is TRBJ2-7, with D tentatively TRBD1 or TRBD2 (5 bases each). Germline CDR1 and CDR2: MGHDK and SYGVNS. Trimming stripped 1 base from V and 3 bases from J, with 19 bases between. The CDR3 spans 17 residues. The CDR3 sequence is CASSEWISGPKGYEQYF. CDR3 sequence (DNA): TGTGCCAGCAGTGAATGGATTTCGGGACCGAAAGGCTACGAGCAGTACTTC.

Of note for this clonotype: It may be a read error: a sequence one base away is much more abundant. The V call is TRBV14, the J call TRBJ2-1, with 12 bases that match TRBD2. CDR1 SGHDN and CDR2 FVKESK come from the germline V gene. This CDR3 contains 18 residues. As DNA, the CDR3 is TGTGCCAGCAGCCAAGCGAATCTAGCGGGAGGGCCTTTTACTGAGCAGTCCTTC. It codes for CASSQANLAGGPFTEQSF.

This chain links TRBV7-8 with TRBJ1-2; 7 bases fit TRBD1. V shed 5 bases, J shed 0 bases, and the junction held 9 bases outside the gene matches. This CDR3 contains 16 residues. In germline, CDR1 is SGHVS, CDR2 FQNEAQ. CDR3 bases: TGTGCCAGCAGCCAAGTGGGGGACAGTCCTAACTATGGCTACACCTTC. Encoded protein: CASSQVGDSPNYGYTF.

This clonotype was detected many times. This CDR3 is CASSQETGGINEQYF. CDR3 coding DNA: TGTGCCAGCAGCCAAGAAACAGGGGGCATAAACGAGCAGTACTTC. The chain combines TRBV4-2 with TRBJ2-7; 9 bases map to TRBD1. Per germline, CDR1 LGHNA and CDR2 YNFKEQ. V shed 0 bases, J shed 5 bases, and the junction held 5 bases outside the gene matches. This CDR3 contains 15 residues.

This clonotype was seen repeatedly, ten times or more. The chain carries TRBV5-1 and TRBJ1-3; D gene unclear. Trimming left V 4 bases short and J 0 bases short, with 5 bases between. The CDR3 loop spans 13 amino acids. CDR1 and CDR2 from the germline V gene are SGHRS and YFSETQ. CDR3: CASSTDSGNTIYF. In DNA, the CDR3 is TGCGCCAGCAGCACAGACTCTGGAAACACCATATATTTT.

The chain uses TRBV20-1 and TRBJ1-5; possible D gene TRBD1, 5 bases. The germline V gene encodes CDR1 DFQATT and CDR2 SNEGSKA (reference sequence). Trimming took 5 bases from V and 9 from J, leaving 20 bases between them. CDR3 size: 14 residues. CDR3 sequence (DNA): TGCAGTGCTTCGACGCAGGGAGGCAACCCGCCCCAGCATTTT. Translating gives CSASTQGGNPPQHF.

The J gene is TRBJ2-4, the V gene TRBV20-1, with TRBD1 matching 7 bases. CDR1 is DFQATT, CDR2 SNEGSKA, per germline (reference sequence). Trimming cost V 2 bases and J 0 bases; bases outside gene matches: 4. There are 15 residues in the CDR3. CDR3 protein: CSARPDRLAKNIQYF. The CDR3 bases are TGCAGTGCTAGACCGGACAGGCTAGCCAAAAACATTCAGTACTTC.

With respect to this clonotype: At one end, the junction sequence differs from germline, possibly due to a read error. The chain couples TRBV12-3 or TRBV12-4 to TRBJ2-1; 10 positions agree with TRBD2. The CDR3 spans 15 residues. This chain's CDR3 is CASSPLAGVPNEQLF. CDR3 nucleotides: TGTGCCAGCAGTCCCCTAGCGGGAGTACCCAATGAGCAGCTCTTC.

This clonotype was counted a few times. The J gene is TRBJ2-3, the V gene TRBV6-5; 10 bases align to TRBD1. The J segment lost 4 bases and the V segment lost 7 bases, leaving 8 bases of the junction unmatched. The germline V gene has CDR1 MNHEY and CDR2 SVGAGI. The CDR3 spans 15 residues. CDR3: CASIPGTGVADTQYF. The DNA for the CDR3 is TGTGCCAGCATTCCCGGGACAGGGGTCGCAGATACGCAGTATTTT.

This clonotype was detected only a few times. V gene TRBV24-1 combines with J gene TRBJ2-1; 7 positions match TRBD1. The CDR3 has 13 amino acids. CDR1 is KGHDR, CDR2 SFDVKD, per germline. Germline trimming cut 7 bases from V and 7 bases from J; bases unmatched to any gene: 6. The CDR3 protein is CATSRQGWNEQFF. The CDR3 region has the DNA TGTGCCACCAGCAGACAGGGTTGGAATGAGCAGTTCTTC.

This clonotype was seen ten or more times. The V and J genes are TRBV20-1 and TRBJ1-5; unclear D gene. The CDR3 is 15 amino acids. Germline V gene sequence: CDR1 DFQATT, CDR2 SNEGSKA (reference sequence). Trimming left V 0 bases short and J 0 bases short, with 9 bases between. CDR3 loop: CSARDGRNSNQPQHF. CDR3 nucleotides: TGCAGTGCTAGAGATGGGCGGAATAGCAATCAGCCCCAGCATTTT.

There are many counts of this clonotype. This sequence joins TRBV7-8 and TRBJ2-5, with 8 bases fitting TRBD1. Germline loops: CDR1 SGHVS, CDR2 FQNEAQ. The J segment lost 2 bases and the V segment lost 3 bases, leaving 2 bases of the junction unmatched. The CDR3 extends over 14 amino acids. Here the CDR3 DNA reads TGTGCCAGCAGCTTGGACAGGGTTCAAGAGACCCAGTACTTC. This encodes CASSLDRVQETQYF.

This clonotype has ten or more counts. CDR3 region: CASSLAGSARFYGYTF. The CDR3 DNA reads TGTGCCAGCAGCTTAGCGGGGAGCGCTAGATTCTATGGCTACACCTTC. V gene TRBV7-9 combines with J gene TRBJ1-2, with unresolved D. Trimming took 0 bases from V and 4 from J, leaving 15 bases between them. Germline V gene sequence: CDR1 SEHNR, CDR2 FQNEAQ (reference sequence). The CDR3 spans 16 residues.

The chain is built from TRBV6-2 or TRBV6-3 and TRBJ2-1; 8 nucleotides match TRBD2. The CDR3 covers 16 residues. Germline assignment: CDR1 MNHEY and CDR2 SVGEGT. With 2 bases clipped from V and 6 bases from J, the junction kept 9 bases outside the gene matches. CDR3 nucleotide sequence: TGTGCCAGCAGTTACGAGTACGGGAGGGCCCCCAATGAGCAGTTCTTC. Translated, it gives CASSYEYGRAPNEQFF.

Ten or more counts support this clonotype. V and J are TRBV3-1 and TRBJ2-7, with 8 bases matching TRBD2. Looked up from germline, CDR1 is LGHDT and CDR2 is YNNKEL (reference sequence). The CDR3 contains 12 residues. The junction had 4 bases not matched to a gene; V was cut back by 1 base and J by 11 bases. The CDR3 region is CASSQVAGKEYF. In DNA form, the CDR3 reads TGTGCCAGCAGCCAAGTAGCGGGGAAGGAGTACTTC.

The sample holds many counts of this clonotype. This chain uses TRBV19 with TRBJ2-1, with D perhaps matching TRBD2 (5 bases). Trimming pared 5 bases from V and 9 bases from J, leaving 11 bases between. This CDR3 is 12 amino acids long. Germline CDR1 and CDR2: LNHDA and SQIVND (reference sequence). CDR3 region: CASSRGLVEQFF. In DNA, the CDR3 is TGTGCCAGTAGTCGGGGTCTCGTTGAGCAGTTCTTC.

This clonotype was observed at least ten times. In DNA, the CDR3 is TGCAGTGCTAGGTCGGCGGGACAGGGTCGGGAAAAACTGTTTTTT. Translating gives CSARSAGQGREKLFF. The V call is TRBV20-1, the J call TRBJ1-4; 9 bases are shared with TRBD1. Trimming removed 3 bases from V and 8 bases from J; junction bases left unmatched: 10. CDR3 size: 15 residues. CDR1 and CDR2 (germline): DFQATT, SNEGSKA (reference sequence).

This clonotype was seen ten or more times. V and J are TRBV14 and TRBJ2-3; no reliable D call. V was shortened by 4 bases and J by 0 bases, with 11 bases between the two germline ends. CDR3 size: 15 residues. The germline CDR1 and CDR2 sequences are SGHDN and FVKESK. The chain's CDR3 is CASSLGDFSTDTQYF. For the CDR3, the DNA is TGTGCCAGCAGCCTTGGCGATTTTAGCACAGATACGCAGTATTTT.

This clonotype was seen at least ten times. As DNA, the CDR3 is TGTGCCAGCAGCTTAGAAGGCGGCCCACCCCAAGAGACCCAGTACTTC. Amino acid sequence: CASSLEGGPPQETQYF. The chain links TRBV11-2 to TRBJ2-5; D is ambiguous. With 0 bases removed from V and 1 base from J, the gap between germline ends came to 12 bases. Germline CDR1 and CDR2: SGHAT and FQNNGV. The CDR3 has 16 amino acids.

This clonotype was picked up a small number of times. The chain couples TRBV18 to TRBJ1-5; 9 bases are a match to TRBD1. The CDR3 has 15 residues. V lost 5 bases, J lost 7 bases, and 9 bases stayed unmatched. Germline V lookup: CDR1 KGHSH, CDR2 LQKENI. The CDR3 region has the DNA TGTGCCAGCTCATGGGGACAGGGCCAAGGACAGCCCCAGCATTTT. This codes for CASSWGQGQGQPQHF.

This clonotype was seen ten or more times. V gene TRBV20-1 combines with J gene TRBJ2-5, with D perhaps TRBD2 (5 bases). From germline, CDR1 is DFQATT and CDR2 SNEGSKA (reference sequence). The CDR3 runs to 15 residues. V gave up 5 bases and J gave up 3 bases, with 19 bases separating them. The CDR3 DNA follows: TGCAGTGCTGCAGCCCGGGAAAAGGCTGAAGAGACCCAGTACTTC. It encodes CSAAAREKAEETQYF.

This clonotype was seen ten or more times. The rearrangement joins TRBV3-1 to TRBJ1-5; D is uncertain. There are 13 residues in the CDR3. Germline CDR1 LGHDT, CDR2 YNNKEL (reference sequence). V was cut by 0 bases and J by 5 bases, with 5 bases left in between. This CDR3 is CASSQDIDQPQHF. The CDR3 bases are TGTGCCAGCAGCCAAGATATCGATCAGCCCCAGCATTTT.